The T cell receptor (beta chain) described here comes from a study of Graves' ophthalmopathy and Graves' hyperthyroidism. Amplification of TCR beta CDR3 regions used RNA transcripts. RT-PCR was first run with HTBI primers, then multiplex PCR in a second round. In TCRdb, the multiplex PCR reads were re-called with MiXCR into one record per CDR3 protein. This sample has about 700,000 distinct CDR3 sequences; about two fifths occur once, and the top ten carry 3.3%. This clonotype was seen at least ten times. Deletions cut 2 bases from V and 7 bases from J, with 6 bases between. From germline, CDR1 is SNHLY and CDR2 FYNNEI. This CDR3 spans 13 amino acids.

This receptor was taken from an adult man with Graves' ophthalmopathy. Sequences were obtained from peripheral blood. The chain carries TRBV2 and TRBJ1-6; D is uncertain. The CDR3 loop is CASSEHLNSPLHF. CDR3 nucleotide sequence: TGTGCCAGCAGTGAACATTTAAATTCACCCCTCCACTTT.